This T cell receptor beta chain was sequenced in a study of CD8 T cells in Susac syndrome. On the study more broadly: Roughly 8 of the sequenced Susac syndrome patients were in remission, and roughly six had active disease.

TCR beta from blood CD8+ and CD4+ T cells was sequenced. The CDR3 runs 19 residues. Germline CDR1 and CDR2: DFQATT and SNEGSKA (reference sequence). The trim removed 0 bases at V and 0 bases at J, leaving 10 bases unmatched. cDNA came from about 0.46 to 1 ug RNA primed by random hexamers. TCRdb reprocessed the immunoSEQ multiplex PCR reads with MiXCR, giving one entry per CDR3 protein. The data show under 200,000 distinct CDR3 sequences, with roughly 94% seen just once and about 0.15% held by the top ten. Study-level points and caveats: It was acknowledged in the study that its TCR sequencing and HLA analysis involved a relatively small number of individuals.

Concerning this clonotype: Antigen unknown.

The source material was CD8+ T cells from PBMCs. The chain links TRBV20-1 to TRBJ2-1; 11 positions match TRBD2. The TCR comes from a human donor with Susac syndrome. Written as DNA, the CDR3 is TGCAGTGCTAGAGATCAAACTAGCGGGAGTCGGAGCTCCTACAATGAGCAGTTCTTC. This sequence encodes CSARDQTSGSRSSYNEQFF.